The 13 T cell receptor beta chains presented below share a single source sample, sequenced in a study of glioma-infiltrating T cells after dendritic cell vaccination (dated by TCRdb to 2016 to 2018). The method was the immunoSEQ multiplex PCR assay. Drawn from immuneACCESS, this table holds only the in-frame rearrangements with V and J called that TCRdb kept. Clones are partly lost; checked studies trace under half to an unresolved V gene and leave the rest unexplained. The table for this sample lists approximately 90,000 clones; approximately 87% of them were counted only once. Together, the top ten hold 2.5% to 3% of the sample. The specimen comprised blood, sampled before dendritic cell vaccination. These TCRs come from a human donor with glioblastoma.

The chain is built from TRBV9 and TRBJ1-1; possibly TRBD1 for D (6 bases). The V gene lost 4 bases and the J gene lost 3 bases, with 16 bases spanning the gap. This CDR3 is 15 amino acids long. The germline CDR1 and CDR2 sequences are SGDLS and YYNGEE. The CDR3 nucleotides read TGTGCCAGCAGCCCTCCCAGGGGCGGGTACACTGAAGCTTTCTTT. Its translation: CASSPPRGGYTEAFF.

The J gene is TRBJ2-7, the V gene TRBV2; 8 positions agree with TRBD1. J lost 4 bases, V lost 11 bases, and 7 bases had no gene match. Germline V gene lookup returns CDR1 SNHLY and CDR2 FYNNEI. The CDR3 sequence is 12 residues long. CDR3 in DNA: TGTGCCGGACAGGGAACGGGATACGAGCAGTACTTC. The encoded protein is CAGQGTGYEQYF.

The chain joins TRBV6-6 to TRBJ1-2; D is unclear. V was shortened by 6 bases and J by 4 bases, with 9 bases between the two germline ends. The V gene's germline CDR1 is MNHNY and CDR2 SVGAGI (reference sequence). The CDR3 length is 12 residues. This CDR3 reads CASSRGSYGYTF. The CDR3 DNA reads as TGTGCCAGCAGCCGAGGATCCTATGGCTACACCTTC.

This chain links TRBV11-2 with TRBJ2-1, with 7 nucleotides matching TRBD2. CDR3 size: 15 residues. V shed 7 bases and J 4 bases; nucleotides not matched to a gene: 10. Germline CDR1 and CDR2: SGHAT and FQNNGV. The CDR3 sequence: CASTRDERGYNEQFF. CDR3 DNA sequence: TGTGCCAGCACCCGAGACGAGCGGGGTTACAATGAGCAGTTCTTC.

This chain joins TRBV10-3 and TRBJ2-1; possibly TRBD2 for D (7 bases). Trimming took 11 bases from V and 9 from J, leaving 14 bases between them. The CDR3 has 11 residues. Germline CDR1 reads ENHRY; CDR2 reads SYGVKD. The DNA of the CDR3 is TGTGCCGTAGCCGGGGGGCCTGAGCAGTTCTTC. Residues: CAVAGGPEQFF.

This clone was observed a single time. CDR3 DNA: TGTGCCAGTAGTATAACCGGACAGACGAACACTGAAGCTTTCTTT. This encodes CASSITGQTNTEAFF. The rearrangement uses TRBV19 and TRBJ1-1; D is perhaps TRBD1 (6 bases). The germline gives CDR1 LNHDA, CDR2 SQIVND (reference sequence). Trimming pared 2 bases from V and 1 base from J, leaving 11 bases between. This CDR3 has 15 residues.

The chain combines TRBV11-2 with TRBJ1-5; tentatively, D is TRBD1 (6 bases). V lost 4 bases, J lost 4 bases, and 8 bases lay in between. Germline assignment: CDR1 SGHAT and CDR2 FQNNGV. The CDR3 length is 13 residues. The CDR3 bases are TGTGCCAGCAGCTCCACAGGGAATCAGCCCCAGCATTTT. This codes for CASSSTGNQPQHF.

The chain employs TRBV18 and TRBJ1-5; 8 bases agree with TRBD1. Germline V gene sequence: CDR1 KGHSH, CDR2 LQKENI. CDR3 size: 14 residues. The V and J ends lost 3 bases and 7 bases, in that order; junction bases with no gene match: 5. The CDR3 nucleotides are TGTGCCAGCTCACCCCTGACAGGGGACCAGCCCCAGCATTTT. Residues: CASSPLTGDQPQHF.

The chain joins TRBV5-1 to TRBJ2-5; 12 bases agree with TRBD2. CDR1 is SGHRS and CDR2 is YFSETQ in the germline V gene. V gave up 2 bases and J gave up 4 bases; unmatched junction bases: 9. There are 17 residues in the CDR3. The CDR3 coding sequence is TGCGCCAGCAGCTTAGGACTAGCGGGGTTTCTGGGAGAGACCCAGTACTTC. Translation gives CASSLGLAGFLGETQYF.

CDR3 sequence: CASSLSVGQAYEQYF. The CDR3 nucleotides read TGTGCCAGCAGCTTAAGTGTAGGACAGGCCTACGAGCAGTACTTC. The gene calls are TRBV7-9 and TRBJ2-7, with TRBD1 identical over 7 bases. Per germline, CDR1 SEHNR and CDR2 FQNEAQ (reference sequence). The J segment lost 2 bases and the V segment lost 2 bases, leaving 6 bases of the junction unmatched. The CDR3 runs 15 residues.

The chain employs TRBV7-6 and TRBJ1-5, with D tentatively TRBD1 (5 bases). The CDR3 runs to 14 residues. CDR1 and CDR2 (germline): SGHVS, FNYEAQ. Between the trimmed V and J ends, which lost 1 base and 3 bases, there was a span of 7 bases. The CDR3 spells CASSLGGANQPQHF. The CDR3 nucleotides are TGTGCCAGCAGCTTAGGTGGGGCCAATCAGCCCCAGCATTTT.

The J gene is TRBJ2-5, the V gene TRBV5-4; 12 nucleotides line up with TRBD2. Unmatched junction bases numbered 8, after V lost 4 bases and J lost 4 bases. The CDR3 contains 16 residues. Germline V gives CDR1 SGHNT, CDR2 YYREEE (reference sequence). For the CDR3, the DNA is TGTGCCAGCAGCACCATGACTAGCGGGAGTTTAGAGACCCAGTACTTC. The encoded protein is CASSTMTSGSLETQYF.

This rearrangement joins TRBV5-1 to TRBJ2-5; 8 positions agree with TRBD2. Trimming cost V 4 bases and J 5 bases; bases outside gene matches: 10. The CDR3 has 15 residues. Germline V gene sequence: CDR1 SGHRS, CDR2 YFSETQ. CDR3 region: CASSPGGAGAETQYF. In nucleotides, the CDR3 is TGCGCCAGCAGCCCGGGGGGGGCGGGAGCGGAGACCCAGTACTTC.